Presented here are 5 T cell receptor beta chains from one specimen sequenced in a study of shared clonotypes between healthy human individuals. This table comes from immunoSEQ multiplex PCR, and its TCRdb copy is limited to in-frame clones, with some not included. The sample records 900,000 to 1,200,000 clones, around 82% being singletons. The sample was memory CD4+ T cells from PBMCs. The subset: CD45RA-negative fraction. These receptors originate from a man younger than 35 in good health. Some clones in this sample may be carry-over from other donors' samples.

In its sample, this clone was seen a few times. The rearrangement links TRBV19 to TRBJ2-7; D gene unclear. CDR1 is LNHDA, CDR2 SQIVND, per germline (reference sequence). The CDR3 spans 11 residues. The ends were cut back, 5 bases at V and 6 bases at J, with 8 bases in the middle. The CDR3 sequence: CASSQGIEQYF. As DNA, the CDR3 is TGTGCCAGTAGTCAAGGGATCGAGCAGTACTTC.

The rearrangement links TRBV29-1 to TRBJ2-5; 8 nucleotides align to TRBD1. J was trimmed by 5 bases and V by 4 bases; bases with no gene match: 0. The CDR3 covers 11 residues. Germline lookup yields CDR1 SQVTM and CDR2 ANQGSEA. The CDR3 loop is CSVGQGETQYF. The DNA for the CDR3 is TGCAGCGTTGGACAGGGGGAGACCCAGTACTTC.

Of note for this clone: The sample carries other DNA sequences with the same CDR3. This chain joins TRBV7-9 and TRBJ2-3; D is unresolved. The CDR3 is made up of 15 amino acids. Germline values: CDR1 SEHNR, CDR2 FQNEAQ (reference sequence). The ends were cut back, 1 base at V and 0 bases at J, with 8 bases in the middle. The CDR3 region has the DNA TGTGCCAGCAGCTTAGGTCGTAGTAGCACAGATACGCAGTATTTT. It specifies CASSLGRSSTDTQYF. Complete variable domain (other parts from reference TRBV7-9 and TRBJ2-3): DTGVSQNPRHKITKRGQNVTFRCDPISEHNRLYWYRQTLGQGPEFLTYFQNEAQLEKSRLLSDRFSAERPKGSFSTLEIQRTEQGDSAMYLCASSLGRSSTDTQYFGPGTRLTVL.

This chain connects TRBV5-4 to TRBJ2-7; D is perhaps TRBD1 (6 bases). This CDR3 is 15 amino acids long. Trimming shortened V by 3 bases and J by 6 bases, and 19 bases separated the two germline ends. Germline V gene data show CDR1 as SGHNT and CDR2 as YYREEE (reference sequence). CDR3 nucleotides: TGTGCCAGCAGCTCCGACAGGATCTTGAGTGGCGAGCAGTACTTC. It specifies CASSSDRILSGEQYF.

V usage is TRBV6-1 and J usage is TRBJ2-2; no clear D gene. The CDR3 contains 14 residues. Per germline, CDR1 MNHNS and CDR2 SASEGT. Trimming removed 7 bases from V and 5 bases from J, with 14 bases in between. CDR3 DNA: TGTGCCAGCAATTTGGTATCCTTGACCGGGGAGCTGTTTTTT. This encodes CASNLVSLTGELFF.